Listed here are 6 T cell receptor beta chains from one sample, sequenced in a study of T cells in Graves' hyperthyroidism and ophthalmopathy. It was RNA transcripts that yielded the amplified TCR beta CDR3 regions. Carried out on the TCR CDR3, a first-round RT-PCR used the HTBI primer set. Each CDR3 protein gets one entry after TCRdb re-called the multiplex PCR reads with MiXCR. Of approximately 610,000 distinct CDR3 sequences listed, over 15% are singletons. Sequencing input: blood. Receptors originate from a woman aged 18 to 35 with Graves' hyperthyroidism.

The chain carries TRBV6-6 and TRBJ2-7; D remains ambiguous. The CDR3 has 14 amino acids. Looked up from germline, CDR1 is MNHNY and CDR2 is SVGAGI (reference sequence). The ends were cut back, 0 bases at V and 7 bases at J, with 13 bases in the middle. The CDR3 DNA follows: TGTGCCAGCAGTTACTCAGGGCGGCCAAGGGAGCAGTACTTC. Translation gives CASSYSGRPREQYF.

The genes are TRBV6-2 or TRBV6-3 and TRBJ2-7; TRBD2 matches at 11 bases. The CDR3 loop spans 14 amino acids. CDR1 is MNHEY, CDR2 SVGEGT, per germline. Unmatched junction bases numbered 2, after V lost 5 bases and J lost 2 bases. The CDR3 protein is CASSGGLAAYEQYF. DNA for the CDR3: TGTGCCAGCAGTGGGGGACTAGCGGCCTACGAGCAGTACTTC.

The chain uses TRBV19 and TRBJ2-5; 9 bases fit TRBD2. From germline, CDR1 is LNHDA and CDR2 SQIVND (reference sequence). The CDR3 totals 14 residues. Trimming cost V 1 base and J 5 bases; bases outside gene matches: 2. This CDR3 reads CASSIVAGVETQYF. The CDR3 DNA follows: TGTGCCAGTAGTATAGTAGCGGGAGTTGAGACCCAGTACTTC.

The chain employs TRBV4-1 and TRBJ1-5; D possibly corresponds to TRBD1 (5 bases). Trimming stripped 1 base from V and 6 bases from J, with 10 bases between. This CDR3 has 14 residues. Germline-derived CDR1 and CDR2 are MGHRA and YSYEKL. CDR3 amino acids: CASSQGWGSQPQHF. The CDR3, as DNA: TGCGCCAGCAGCCAAGGGTGGGGGTCTCAGCCCCAGCATTTT.

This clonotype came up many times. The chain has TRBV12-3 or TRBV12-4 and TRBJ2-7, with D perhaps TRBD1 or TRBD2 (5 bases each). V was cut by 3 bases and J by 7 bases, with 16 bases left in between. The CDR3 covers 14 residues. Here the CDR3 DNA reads TGTGCCAGCAGTTTCCGGCAGGGAACGGGGGAGCAGTACTTC. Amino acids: CASSFRQGTGEQYF.

As DNA, the CDR3 is TGTGCCAGCAGCCCAGCCGGGAGAGAGACCCAGTACTTC. This encodes CASSPAGRETQYF. J is TRBJ2-5 and V is TRBV3-1; weak D call: TRBD2 (6 bases). Trimming removed 4 bases at V and 4 bases at J, with 10 bases between. The CDR3 loop spans 13 amino acids. The germline gives CDR1 LGHDT, CDR2 YNNKEL (reference sequence).